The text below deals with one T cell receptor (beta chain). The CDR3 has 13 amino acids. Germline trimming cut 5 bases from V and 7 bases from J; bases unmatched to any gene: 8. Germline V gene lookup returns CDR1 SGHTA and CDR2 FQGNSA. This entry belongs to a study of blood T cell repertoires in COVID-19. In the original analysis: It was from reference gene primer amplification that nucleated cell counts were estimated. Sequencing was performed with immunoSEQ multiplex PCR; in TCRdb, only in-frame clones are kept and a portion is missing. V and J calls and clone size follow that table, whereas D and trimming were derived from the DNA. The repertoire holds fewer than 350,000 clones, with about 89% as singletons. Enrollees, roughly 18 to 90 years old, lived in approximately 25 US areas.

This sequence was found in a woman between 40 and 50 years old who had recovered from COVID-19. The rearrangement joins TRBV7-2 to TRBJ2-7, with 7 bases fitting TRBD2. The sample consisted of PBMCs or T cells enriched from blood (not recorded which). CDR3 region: CASSPPSGVEQYF. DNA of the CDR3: TGTGCCAGCAGCCCCCCCAGCGGGGTGGAGCAGTACTTC.